Each of the 8 T cell receptor beta chains below was sequenced from the same sample in a study of Ad26.COV2.S vaccination and SARS-CoV-2 variants (dated by TCRdb to the early 2020s). Receptors were amplified or captured by the immunoSEQ multiplex PCR assay. Imported from immuneACCESS, the table was reduced by TCRdb to in-frame sequences with V and J called. These copies leave out some clones; in studies compared against another copy, an unresolved V gene accounts for under half, and the cause of the remainder is not known. The sample yields 440,000 or so clones; roughly 87% were counted once. About 1.5% of the sample rests with the top ten. In light of the paper, this sample's treatment or condition label describes: about 20 received Ad26.COV2.S at low or high dose, single or two shots; 5 received placebo; per-sample allocation not given. Repertoires of vaccine and placebo recipients were sequenced from samples collected on day 63 after the first injection.

The material was peripheral blood, obtained in a trial of Ad26.COV2.S vaccine versus placebo. The receptor set was obtained from a person aged 18-65 years who received the Ad26.COV2.S COVID-19 vaccine or a placebo.

This rearrangement joins TRBV7-8 to TRBJ1-4; a possible D gene is TRBD1 (6 bases). Trimming removed 1 base from V and 6 bases from J, with 15 bases in between. CDR1 is SGHVS and CDR2 is FQNEAQ in the germline V gene. The CDR3 has 16 amino acids. The CDR3: CASSLVAGAQDEKLFF. In DNA form, the CDR3 reads TGTGCCAGCAGCTTAGTTGCGGGGGCGCAGGATGAAAAACTGTTTTTT.

This clone was seen more than once but under ten times. The J gene is TRBJ2-1, the V gene TRBV9; 7 bases are shared with TRBD1. Germline loops: CDR1 SGDLS, CDR2 YYNGEE. V lost 4 bases to trimming and J lost 7 bases; unmatched junction nucleotides: 8. The CDR3 runs to 14 residues. The CDR3 nucleotides are TGTGCCAGCAGCTGGACAGGCAATAATAATGAGCAGTTCTTC. Amino acids: CASSWTGNNNEQFF.

The J gene is TRBJ2-7, the V gene TRBV7-9; D unresolved. Deletions cut 2 bases from V and 6 bases from J, with 11 bases between. Germline V lookup: CDR1 SEHNR, CDR2 FQNEAQ (reference sequence). The CDR3 extends over 13 amino acids. The CDR3 loop is CASSLSSPCEQYF. The DNA for the CDR3 is TGTGCCAGCAGCTTATCCTCACCCTGCGAGCAGTACTTC.

The chain couples TRBV29-1 to TRBJ2-1; D gene uncertain. Trimming left V 6 bases short and J 4 bases short, with 13 bases between. The CDR3 totals 13 residues. Germline V gene data show CDR1 as SQVTM and CDR2 as ANQGSEA. The CDR3 loop is CSVISQYYNEQFF. The CDR3 bases are TGCAGCGTCATTTCACAGTATTACAATGAGCAGTTCTTC.

Only a few counts were recorded for this clone. J is TRBJ1-6 and V is TRBV30; perhaps TRBD1 as D (5 bases). Trimming removed 2 bases from V and 0 bases from J, with 11 bases in between. CDR1 is GTSNPN and CDR2 is SVGIG in the germline V gene (reference sequence). The CDR3 spans 16 residues. The CDR3 is CAWSRGYVSYNSPLHF. CDR3 DNA: TGTGCCTGGAGTCGGGGGTACGTCTCCTATAATTCACCCCTCCACTTT.

The chain combines TRBV15 with TRBJ1-3; D is unclear. This CDR3 spans 13 amino acids. CDR1 and CDR2 (germline): LNHNV, YYDKDF (reference sequence). V was clipped by 0 bases and J by 8 bases, with 8 bases between them. The CDR3 DNA reads TGTGCCACCAGCAGAGATTGGGTGGACACCATATATTTT. Protein: CATSRDWVDTIYF. Together with reference TRBV15 and TRBJ1-3, the CDR3 gives the full variable domain: DAMVIQNPRYQVTQFGKPVTLSCSQTLNHNVMYWYQQKSSQAPKLLFHYYDKDFNNEADTPDNFQSRRPNTSFCFLDIRSPGLGDTAMYLCATSRDWVDTIYFGEGSWLTVV.

CDR3 DNA: TGCGCCAGCAGCAAAGCGCGAGGGCCGCGGGATTCACCCCTCCACTTT. It is translated as CASSKARGPRDSPLHF. The chain joins TRBV5-1 to TRBJ1-6; D remains unclear. Germline V CDR1 and CDR2: SGHRS, YFSETQ. CDR3 length: 16 residues. Between the trimmed V and J ends, which lost 4 bases and 8 bases, there was a span of 19 bases.

Comments on this clone: One end of the junction is discordant with germline, which a read error may explain. The chain links TRBV19 to TRBJ2-1, with TRBD2 matching over 7 bases. Per the germline V gene, CDR1 is LNHDA and CDR2 is SQIVND (reference sequence). The CDR3 spans 13 residues. Here the CDR3 DNA reads TGTGCCAGTAGTATAACCCCCAGCGGGGAGAGGATCTTC. This gives the protein CASSITPSGERIF.